These 19 T cell receptor beta chains came from one sample sequenced in a study of cytomegalovirus exposure and HLA in healthy donors. The study ran its PCR with 60 Vbeta and 13 Jbeta primers. Produced via immunoSEQ multiplex PCR; TCRdb's table is partial and in-frame only. The data contain 150,000 to 200,000 clones, 77% of them seen just once; the ten biggest clones take up around 1.6%. Specimen: PBMCs. These receptor sequences come from a woman aged 25-40 years in good health and CMV-seronegative.

This chain uses TRBV18 with TRBJ1-1; D is undetermined. V was trimmed by 1 base and J by 12 bases, leaving 12 bases between them. CDR1 is KGHSH and CDR2 is LQKENI in the germline V gene. This CDR3 comprises 12 residues. In nucleotides, the CDR3 is TGTGCCAGCTCACCACGCGTGGGTAGCCCTTTCTTT. This encodes CASSPRVGSPFF. Drawing the rest from reference TRBV18 and TRBJ1-1, the complete variable domain is NAGVMQNPRHLVRRRGQEARLRCSPMKGHSHVYWYRQLPEEGLKFMVYLQKENIIDESGMPKERFSAEFPKEGPSILRIQQVVRGDSAAYFCASSPRVGSPFFGQGTRLTVV.

V and J are TRBV5-1 and TRBJ1-1; TRBD1 matches at 12 bases. This CDR3 has 17 residues. Germline CDR1 SGHRS, CDR2 YFSETQ. V lost 0 bases to trimming and J lost 3 bases; unmatched junction nucleotides: 6. The CDR3 here is CASSLAGQGALDTEAFF. In DNA form, the CDR3 reads TGCGCCAGCAGCTTGGCGGGACAGGGGGCATTGGACACTGAAGCTTTCTTT. The full variable domain, rest sourced from reference TRBV5-1 and TRBJ1-1, is KAGVTQTPRYLIKTRGQQVTLSCSPISGHRSVSWYQQTPGQGLQFLFEYFSETQRNKGNFPGRFSGRQFSNSRSEMNVSTLELGDSALYLCASSLAGQGALDTEAFFGQGTRLTVV.

The chain has TRBV27 and TRBJ1-5; TRBD1 matches at 10 bases. The germline V gene encodes CDR1 MNHEY and CDR2 SMNVEV (reference sequence). V shed 5 bases, J shed 5 bases, and the junction held 6 bases outside the gene matches. The CDR3 loop spans 15 amino acids. The CDR3 loop reads CASSPGQGVDQPQHF. CDR3 DNA: TGTGCCAGCAGTCCCGGACAGGGGGTCGATCAGCCCCAGCATTTT.

This clone was observed once. V gene TRBV6-5 combines with J gene TRBJ2-5; 7 bases fit TRBD1. Losses at the gene ends were 7 bases for V and 1 base for J; bases not matched to a gene: 9. CDR3 length: 15 residues. The V gene's germline CDR1 is MNHEY and CDR2 SVGAGI. Here the CDR3 reads CASNPVDRPQETQYF. The CDR3, as DNA: TGTGCCAGCAACCCCGTGGACAGGCCCCAAGAGACCCAGTACTTC.

The gene calls are TRBV6-1 and TRBJ1-1; TRBD1 is a possible D gene (6 bases). The germline CDR1 and CDR2 sequences are MNHNS and SASEGT. Trimming took 2 bases from V and 10 from J, leaving 8 bases between them. The CDR3 sequence is 11 residues long. The CDR3 region has the DNA TGTGCCAGCAGTGAAACAGGGACAGCTTTCTTT. This codes for CASSETGTAFF.

The chain couples TRBV18 to TRBJ2-7; TRBD2 is a possible D gene (5 bases). The CDR3 covers 14 residues. Germline values: CDR1 KGHSH, CDR2 LQKENI. The germline V and J ends were trimmed by 3 bases and 2 bases, with 11 bases remaining between them. CDR3 region: CASSPGLLTYEQYF. For the CDR3, the DNA is TGTGCCAGCTCACCTGGACTGCTAACCTACGAGCAGTACTTC.

The V call is TRBV4-3, the J call TRBJ2-7; TRBD2 agrees at 8 bases. This CDR3 region has 14 residues. The V gene end was trimmed by 1 base and the J gene end by 3 bases; junction bases not matched to a gene: 2. CDR1 and CDR2 (germline): LGHNA, YSLEER. The CDR3 DNA follows: TGCGCCAGCAGCCAAGGACTAGCGAACTACGAGCAGTACTTC. Translated: CASSQGLANYEQYF.

As for this clone: At one boundary the junction diverges from the germline segment, which might be a read error. This sequence joins TRBV6-1 and TRBJ1-5; D unclear. Germline CDR1 MNHNS, CDR2 SASEGT. The CDR3 sequence is 12 residues long. In DNA, the CDR3 is TGTGCCAGCAGTGCCTATGGACGGGCGGGGAATTTT. This translates into CASSAYGRAGNF.

The chain recombines TRBV23-1 with TRBJ1-1; 10 positions match TRBD1. TRBV23-1 is an ORF, and what it does is uncertain. Losses at the gene ends were 3 bases for V and 10 bases for J; bases not matched to a gene: 14. This CDR3 is 16 amino acids long. The CDR3 nucleotides are TGCGCCAGCAGTCACCTCTCTTCCGACAGGGGGCAGGGAGCTTTCTTT. It translates to CASSHLSSDRGQGAFF.

This clone was recorded a few times. Distinct nucleotide sequences in the sample also encode this CDR3. V and J are TRBV29-1 and TRBJ2-2, with D perhaps matching TRBD2 (5 bases). The V and J ends lost 4 bases and 6 bases respectively, with 6 bases between them. CDR1 and CDR2 (germline): SQVTM, ANQGSEA. The CDR3 has 11 amino acids. The DNA of the CDR3 is TGCAGCGTTGGCGGGTCCGGGGAGCTGTTTTTT. Residues: CSVGGSGELFF.

V usage is TRBV19 and J usage is TRBJ1-1; D is undetermined. Germline V gene sequence: CDR1 LNHDA, CDR2 SQIVND (reference sequence). V lost 8 bases and J lost 2, with 12 bases in between. The CDR3 runs 13 residues. The CDR3 protein is CASGTGGNTEAFF. In DNA, the CDR3 is TGTGCCAGTGGCACGGGAGGCAACACTGAAGCTTTCTTT.

V usage is TRBV4-3 and J usage is TRBJ2-7; TRBD2 aligns across 7 bases. The CDR3 totals 15 residues. Trimming removed 1 base from V and 4 bases from J; junction bases left unmatched: 7. CDR1 and CDR2 from the germline V gene are LGHNA and YSLEER. The DNA of the CDR3 is TGCGCCAGCAGCCAAGTTGCGGGAGAGGGATACGAGCAGTACTTC. It specifies CASSQVAGEGYEQYF.

The chain is built from TRBV10-1 and TRBJ2-1, with D hard to call. Trimming removed 3 bases at V and 8 bases at J, with 8 bases between. The CDR3 runs to 12 residues. Germline assignment: CDR1 WNHNN and CDR2 SYGVQD (reference sequence). DNA of the CDR3: TGCGCCAGCAGTGATCAGTTGGATGAGCAGTTCTTC. It yields the protein CASSDQLDEQFF.

The V gene is TRBV7-2, the J gene TRBJ1-2; 8 positions match TRBD1. Germline CDR1 and CDR2: SGHTA and FQGNSA. V shed 2 bases, J shed 8 bases, and the junction held 10 bases outside the gene matches. The CDR3 runs 15 residues. The CDR3 loop is CASSLRNRGIRGYTF. The CDR3 DNA follows: TGTGCCAGCAGCTTACGGAACAGGGGGATTCGCGGCTACACCTTC.

The genes are TRBV2 and TRBJ2-7; a weak D match, TRBD2 (6 bases). The CDR3 length is 11 residues. The V end lost 8 bases, the J end lost 9 bases, and 14 bases lay between the germline ends. Germline V gives CDR1 SNHLY, CDR2 FYNNEI. The CDR3 DNA follows: TGTGCCAGCGGGACTGCCCTGGTGCAGTACTTC. Its protein product is CASGTALVQYF.

Regarding this clone: One junction end disagrees with the germline gene, perhaps due to a read error. The chain joins TRBV7-9 to TRBJ1-2; 8 positions agree with TRBD1. This CDR3 contains 15 residues. CDR1 is SEHNR, CDR2 FQNEAQ, per germline (reference sequence). The chain's CDR3 is CSSSPRTGTNYGYTF. CDR3 in DNA: TGTTCCAGCAGCCCGCGGACAGGGACAAACTATGGCTACACCTTC.

This clone was detected once. This chain joins TRBV29-1 and TRBJ1-1; TRBD1 matches 7 bases. The V and J ends lost 3 bases and 3 bases, in that order; junction bases with no gene match: 13. The V gene's germline CDR1 is SQVTM and CDR2 ANQGSEA. This CDR3 spans 16 amino acids. CDR3 residues: CSVDGIRDSGYTEAFF. CDR3 nucleotide sequence: TGCAGCGTTGATGGGATCCGGGACAGTGGGTACACTGAAGCTTTCTTT.

The genes are TRBV29-1 and TRBJ1-2, with 8 bases identical to TRBD1. The CDR3 sequence is 15 residues long. The junction had 11 bases not matched to a gene; V was cut back by 3 bases and J by 5 bases. The germline V gene encodes CDR1 SQVTM and CDR2 ANQGSEA. CDR3 residues: CSVETLDREGYGYTF. The DNA for the CDR3 is TGCAGCGTTGAGACTCTGGACAGGGAAGGGTATGGCTACACCTTC.

The genes are TRBV18 and TRBJ2-5; 13 nucleotides agree with TRBD2. This CDR3 is 15 amino acids long. CDR1 is KGHSH, CDR2 LQKENI, per germline. V lost 2 bases, J lost 3 bases, and 0 bases stayed unmatched. Here the CDR3 DNA reads TGTGCCAGCTCACCAGGGACTAGCGGGGAAGAGACCCAGTACTTC. Amino acid sequence: CASSPGTSGEETQYF.